This T cell receptor (beta chain) was identified during a study of cytomegalovirus exposure and HLA in healthy donors (dated by TCRdb to 2016 to 2017). About the study as a whole: In an earlier analysis of 587 of the donors, 276 Gb of sequence data and some 120 million unique TCR beta sequences from about 179 million T cells were reported. Class I and class II HLA loci were covered by the typing at four-digit resolution. A separate validation cohort of more than 100 different subjects was used in addition to the roughly 620-subject first cohort. Every discovery cohort repertoire had been produced on one sequencing platform. About five DR-DQ haplotypes were treated as single units for association and clustering because of strong linkage in the cohort. Among the roughly 410 genotyped donors, more than 70% belonged to the genetic ancestry cluster associated with self-reported Caucasian donors. Typing coverage differed by locus: A, B, C, DRB1 and DQB1 were typed in about 629-640 donors, DQA1 in about 510, DPA1 in 600 to 610, and DPB1 in just under 490. Across approximately 400 genotyped donors of the cohort, an average of approximately 240,000 unique TCR beta nucleotide sequences per donor were sequenced, and 15% to 20% of those sequences were non-productive. In the later analysis, no new phenotypic data were used to find candidate immune exposures; instead, reliance was placed on TCR beta sequences and their occurrence across donors. A later genetic analysis took genome-wide SNP genotypes for about 65% of the roughly 670 donors and used that subset as a discovery cohort. An earlier analysis of approximately 500 of the donors applied high-throughput TCR beta sequencing to assess whether each TCR beta V gene segment acted as functional or pseudogenic. A later analysis re-examined previously published TCR beta repertoires from just over 650 donors and added high-resolution HLA genotyping to investigate patterns of TCR occurrence. Around 300 gigabases of sequencing data and tens of millions of unique TCR sequences were included in an early release covering roughly 700 HLA-typed donors. To predict cytomegalovirus infection status, the study brought together high-throughput TCR immunosequencing, statistical association of individual TCRs with disease status, and machine learning. The study aimed to test whether cataloging public T cell receptors could reveal signatures of past pathogen exposure. The study profiled the T cell repertoires of fewer than 850 subjects by immunosequencing and related them to cytomegalovirus serostatus. Donor age, sex, ethnicity and CMV serostatus were compiled together with the repertoire data. The investigation overall reported the following: Because counts were too low, about 18 rarely observed V segments, including chromosome 9 orphons, were excluded from the earlier analysis of around 640 of the donors. The 87-base-pair reads could not distinguish some IMGT-functional V segments, including TRBV6-2 and TRBV6-3, so those segments were excluded. The classifier was reported to diagnose cytomegalovirus status with high specificity and sensitivity in both the original cohort and the validation cohort. Correlated functional status among segregating V segments might be attributable to linkage disequilibrium, but an unknown experimental factor could not be ruled out. A group of highly shared sequence variants was considered likely to be a technical artifact of the sequencing pipeline. In a later analysis, HLA-associated TCR beta chains were found to be more clonally expanded and to have lower generation probabilities than equally common non-associated chains. In this cohort, only TCR beta chains were sequenced, and detectable features were limited by the absence of alpha or paired-chain data. Compared with the roughly 600-donor mean, donors in an Asian-associated ancestry cluster had fewer N-insertions in productive TCRs, according to a later genetic analysis. Most TCR sequences were observed very rarely across donors, whereas some public TCRs were present in many individuals. Specific HLA alleles were associated with 16,951 TCR beta sequences at a false discovery rate of 0.05 in a later analysis. An earlier analysis of approximately 540 of the donors showed that most TCR beta V segments appeared in productive rearrangements either about 90% or about 30% of the time, which broadly matched IMGT annotations. Immune exposure information for the cohort was limited to CMV serostatus. A later analysis found that TCR association rates varied across HLA loci, with DRB1 alleles showing the most associated TCRs and HLA-C alleles the fewest. Several of the top co-occurrence clusters appeared to be linked to parvovirus B19, influenza, CMV and Epstein-Barr virus, according to a later analysis. A further reported finding was that TCR beta sequences accurately predicted the HLA-A and HLA-B alleles for most subjects in the first cohort. Presence/absence analyses assumed roughly uniform sequencing depth across donors, an assumption that may not hold. Three of the identified cytomegalovirus-associated TCR beta chains were confirmed in vitro to be specific for cytomegalovirus antigens. The study gave a list of under 200 TCR beta chains associated with cytomegalovirus. HLA typing was unavailable for some donors at each locus, so association tests used only the typed subset. It was suggested by the authors that the approach could potentially be generalized to other disease states and immunological phenotypes. According to a later analysis, most CMV-associated TCR beta chains appeared to be HLA-restricted, and the HLA associations seemed to be driven largely by CMV exposure. A later genetic analysis associated a missense DCLRE1C variant with V-gene and J-gene trimming of TCR beta chains, and an independent cohort replicated the association. When HLA alleles, especially DR and DQ, strongly co-occurred, TCR associations were difficult to assign to individual alleles.

From its cysteine to its phenylalanine, the CDR3 spans 13 amino acids. The only DNA kept is the CDR3, 39 bases in frame from the first base. CDR1 MNHEY and CDR2 SMNVEV are derived from the germline V gene (reference sequence). The V end loses 6 bases and the J end loses 1 base, and a stretch of 9 bases separates them. Receptor amplification or capture employed the immunoSEQ multiplex PCR assay. For the multiplex PCR, a mixture combining 60 forward primers for TCR Vbeta segments and 13 reverse primers for TCR Jbeta segments was used. The CDR3 region of rearranged TCR beta genes was amplified from genomic DNA by a multiplex PCR assay. The Illumina HiSeq System was used to sequence the amplified TCR beta libraries as 87-base-pair reads. The authors processed their data as follows. Across the 670 or so repertoires, a later analysis counted roughly 84 million unique TCR beta chains, 9 million to 14 million of which were shared by at least two donors. A nearest-neighbor algorithm error-corrected the raw reads and collapsed the reads into unique sequences, merging closely related sequences to remove PCR and sequencing errors. V, D and J gene segments were assigned by aligning CDR3 sequences to IMGT reference sequences. For a sequence to be retained, at least a six-nucleotide match to both a V gene segment and a J gene segment was required. A rearrangement was called productive if the CDR3 had no stop codons and remained in frame with V and J, and every other rearrangement was called non-productive. Following IMGT convention, CDR3 was defined as the stretch from the second conserved V-encoded cysteine up to the conserved J-encoded phenylalanine. Sequences without an unambiguous match to a single V gene segment were excluded from the earlier analysis of 450 to 750 of the donors. In an earlier analysis of 450 to 700 of the donors, V segments were called functional above 56.7% productive rearrangements and were called segregating when the between-donor standard deviation exceeded 5%. A statistical classification framework was developed to diagnose cytomegalovirus status using the catalog of TCR beta chain sequences. A later analysis assigned V and J genes by comparing TCR nucleotide sequences with IMGT/GENE-DB human TR gene sequences. A later analysis assigned CDR3 sequences and most-parsimonious VDJ recombination scenarios with the TCRdist pipeline. In a later analysis, each TCR beta chain was defined by its CDR3 amino acid sequence together with its V-gene family, and reads without a unique V-gene family were excluded. A later analysis removed several hundred highly shared, low-generation-probability nucleotide sequences to deal with suspected cross-contamination and a sequencing artifact. For each public chain, a later analysis derived a clonal expansion index from normalized ranks of inferred template counts within each repertoire. A later analysis computed generation probabilities with a VDJ recombination model fitted to out-of-frame rearrangements, and checked the results against IGoR. In a later analysis, hypergeometric tests were used to score TCR-TCR, TCR-HLA and TCR-CMV co-occurrence, with a repertoire-size bias correction applied to TCR pairs. To estimate false discovery rates, a later analysis permuted the HLA or CMV assignments 20 times. In a later analysis, co-occurring TCRs were grouped using DBSCAN, and TCRdist sequence similarity was added for clustering within HLA-allele-positive subsets. Co-occurrence clustering excluded repertoires with fewer than 30,000 or more than 120,000 public chains, plus five with anomalous nucleotide sharing. This is the immuneACCESS table as TCRdb keeps it, with only in-frame sequences that have V and J called. A part of the clones is gone; compared with another copy, unresolved V genes explain less than half, and the rest is unexplained. V, J and clone size derive from that table, while D and trimming were established from the DNA sequence. Present in this sample are about 130,000 clones, approximately 80% of which were seen just once. Roughly 11% of the sample goes to the ten largest clones.

As for this clone: Its specific antigen is unknown. Base qualities were left out, and no much larger clone turns up one base away.

The cohort was made up of 650 to 700 healthy bone marrow donors. Cohort members were all nominally healthy when sampled, although unrecorded immune exposures were likely present. The donor tested CMV seropositive, placing the donor among the 310 or so seropositive members of the cohort. Each donor provided a peripheral blood sample, and peripheral blood mononuclear cells were used for TCR beta sequencing. The Qiagen DNeasy Blood Extraction Kit was used to extract genomic DNA from the blood cell samples. This sequence originates from a man in his thirties or forties in good health and CMV-seropositive. The chain joins TRBV27 to TRBJ1-1; D gene: possibly TRBD1, on 5 matching bases. The sample taken for sequencing was PBMCs. The CDR3 protein sequence reads: CASRHGGNTEAFF. The nucleotide sequence reads TGTGCCAGCAGACACGGGGGGAACACTGAAGCTTTCTTT.